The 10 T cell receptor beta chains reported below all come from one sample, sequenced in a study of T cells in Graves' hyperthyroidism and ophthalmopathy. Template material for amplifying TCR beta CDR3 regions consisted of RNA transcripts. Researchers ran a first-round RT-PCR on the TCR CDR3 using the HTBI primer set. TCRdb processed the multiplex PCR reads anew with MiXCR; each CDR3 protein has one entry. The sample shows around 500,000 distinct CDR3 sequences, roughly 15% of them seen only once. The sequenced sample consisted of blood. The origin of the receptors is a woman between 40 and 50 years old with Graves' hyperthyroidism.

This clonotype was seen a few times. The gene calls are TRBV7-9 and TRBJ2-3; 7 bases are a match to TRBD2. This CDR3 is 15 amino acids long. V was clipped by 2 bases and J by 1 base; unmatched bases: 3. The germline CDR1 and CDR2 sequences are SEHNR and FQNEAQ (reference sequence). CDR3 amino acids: CASSLPAGGTDTQYF. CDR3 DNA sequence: TGTGCCAGCAGCTTACCGGCGGGAGGCACAGATACGCAGTATTTT.

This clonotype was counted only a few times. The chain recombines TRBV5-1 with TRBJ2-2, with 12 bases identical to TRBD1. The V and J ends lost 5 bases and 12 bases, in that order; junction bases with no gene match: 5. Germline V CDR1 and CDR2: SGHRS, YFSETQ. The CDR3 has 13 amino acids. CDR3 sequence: CASRRDRGQQLFF. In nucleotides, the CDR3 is TGCGCCAGCAGGCGGGACAGGGGGCAACAGCTGTTTTTT. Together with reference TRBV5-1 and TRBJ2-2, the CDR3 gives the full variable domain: KAGVTQTPRYLIKTRGQQVTLSCSPISGHRSVSWYQQTPGQGLQFLFEYFSETQRNKGNFPGRFSGRQFSNSRSEMNVSTLELGDSALYLCASRRDRGQQLFFGEGSRLTVL.

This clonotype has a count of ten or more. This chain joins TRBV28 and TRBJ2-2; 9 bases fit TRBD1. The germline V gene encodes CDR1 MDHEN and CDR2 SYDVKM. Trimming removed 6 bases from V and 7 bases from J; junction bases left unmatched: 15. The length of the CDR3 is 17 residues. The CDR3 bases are TGTGCCAGCAGGGTCCCTAGGACAGGGGAACGTAACGGGGAGCTGTTTTTT. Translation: CASRVPRTGERNGELFF.

CDR3 nucleotide sequence: TGTGCCAGCAGTTACTCGACTAGCGGGAGGGCCGTGGGCGGGGAGCTGTTTTTT. It encodes CASSYSTSGRAVGGELFF. This sequence joins TRBV6-2 or TRBV6-3 and TRBJ2-2, with 14 nucleotides matching TRBD2. Trimming took 0 bases from V and 7 from J; bases not matched to a gene: 7. This CDR3 has 18 amino acids. Germline lookup yields CDR1 MNHEY and CDR2 SVGEGT.

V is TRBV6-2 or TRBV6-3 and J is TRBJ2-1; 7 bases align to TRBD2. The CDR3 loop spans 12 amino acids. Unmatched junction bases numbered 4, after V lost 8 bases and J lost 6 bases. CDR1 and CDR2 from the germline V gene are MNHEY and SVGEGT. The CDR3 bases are TGTGCCAGCTGGGGGGGGGGCAATGAGCAGTTCTTC. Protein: CASWGGGNEQFF.

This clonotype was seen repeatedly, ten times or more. The CDR3 DNA reads as TGTGCCATCGCCAGCGCCAATTACTACGAGCAGTACTTC. Amino acid sequence: CAIASANYYEQYF. The chain recombines TRBV10-3 with TRBJ2-7; D call uncertain. Germline loops: CDR1 ENHRY, CDR2 SYGVKD. With 8 bases removed from V and 3 bases from J, the gap between germline ends came to 14 bases. This CDR3 comprises 13 residues.

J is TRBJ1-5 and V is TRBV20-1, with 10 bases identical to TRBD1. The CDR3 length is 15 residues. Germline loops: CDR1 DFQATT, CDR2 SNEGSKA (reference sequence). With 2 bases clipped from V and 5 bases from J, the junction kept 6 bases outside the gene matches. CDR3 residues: CSARPMTGGYQPQHF. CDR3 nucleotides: TGCAGTGCTAGACCTATGACAGGGGGCTATCAGCCCCAGCATTTT.

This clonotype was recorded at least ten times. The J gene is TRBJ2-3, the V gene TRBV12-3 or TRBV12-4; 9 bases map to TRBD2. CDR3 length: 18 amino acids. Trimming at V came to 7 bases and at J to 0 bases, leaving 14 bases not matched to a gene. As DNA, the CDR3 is TGTGCCAGCAAGCTGGGGATAGCGGGAGTGGGGAGCACAGATACGCAGTATTTT. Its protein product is CASKLGIAGVGSTDTQYF.

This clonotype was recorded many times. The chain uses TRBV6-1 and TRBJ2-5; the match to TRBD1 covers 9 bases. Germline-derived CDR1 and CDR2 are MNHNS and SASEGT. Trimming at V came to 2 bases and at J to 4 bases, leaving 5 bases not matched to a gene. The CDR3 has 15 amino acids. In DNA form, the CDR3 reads TGTGCCAGCAGTGAACTGACAGGGGGAGGAGAGACCCAGTACTTC. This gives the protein CASSELTGGGETQYF.

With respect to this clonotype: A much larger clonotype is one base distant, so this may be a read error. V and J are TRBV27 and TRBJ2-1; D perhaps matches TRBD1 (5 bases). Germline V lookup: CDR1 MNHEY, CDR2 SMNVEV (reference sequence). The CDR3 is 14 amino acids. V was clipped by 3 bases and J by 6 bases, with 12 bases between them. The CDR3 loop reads CASSFEQATNEQFF. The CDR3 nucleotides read TGTGCCAGCAGTTTCGAACAGGCTACCAATGAGCAGTTCTTC.